Here is one T cell receptor (beta chain) with its context. Its specificity is unknown. This specimen belongs to a study of OX40 agonist ivuxolimab in advanced cancers. Whole-study context: In this cohort, patients received ivuxolimab, an agonistic anti-OX40 (CD134) antibody. Dosing consisted of intravenous ivuxolimab at 0.01 to 10 mg/kg every 2 weeks. General observations from the study: CD8+ T cells were the subset that, on average, had more expanded clones than CD4+. In a subset of nonresponders, normalized T-cell clonal expansion was also low.

The repertoire was sequenced with immunoSEQ multiplex PCR; TCRdb's copy has only in-frame clones and lacks some. Among around 74,000 clones, about 80% were seen once, and the ten largest hold around 0.51%. The sequence was collected from an adult with an advanced solid tumor such as melanoma, head and neck, liver or kidney cancer. The specimen comprised CD4+ or CD8+ T cells sorted from blood, sampled in a trial of the OX40 agonist ivuxolimab.

DNA of the CDR3: TGTGCCTGGAGTACCTCCTATGGCTACACCTTC. Translation gives CAWSTSYGYTF. The chain links TRBV30 to TRBJ1-2, with D unclear. This CDR3 has 11 amino acids. CDR1 GTSNPN and CDR2 SVGIG come from the germline V gene (reference sequence). Trimming removed 2 bases at V and 4 bases at J, with 5 bases between.